The next 16 T cell receptor beta chains were all read from a single sample in a study of blood T cells in healthy people across ages. The use of a sample-barcoded 5' primer and a J-beta primer mix characterized a second PCR of about 6 to 12 cycles. TCRdb redid the calling of the 5' RACE reads with MiXCR, one entry per CDR3 protein. The sample records over a million distinct CDR3 sequences, under 45% being singletons. Sequencing was carried out using blood. These TCRs come from a woman aged 55-70 years in good health.

This clonotype was detected a few times. The rearrangement links TRBV9 to TRBJ2-5; TRBD1 aligns across 9 bases. V shed 0 bases, J shed 7 bases, and the junction held 4 bases outside the gene matches. There are 14 residues in the CDR3. Germline V CDR1 and CDR2: SGDLS, YYNGEE. CDR3 in amino acids: CASSVGDREGTQYF. The DNA of the CDR3 is TGTGCCAGCAGCGTAGGGGACAGGGAGGGGACCCAGTACTTC. The full variable domain, completed using reference TRBV9 and TRBJ2-5, is DSGVTQTPKHLITATGQRVTLRCSPRSGDLSVYWYQQSLDQGLQFLIQYYNGEERAKGNILERFSAQQFPDLHSELNLSSLELGDSALYFCASSVGDREGTQYFGPGTRLLVL.

This clonotype has a handful of counts. This sequence joins TRBV24-1 and TRBJ2-1; TRBD1 matches 7 bases. Germline V gives CDR1 KGHDR, CDR2 SFDVKD. Germline trimming cut 3 bases from V and 8 bases from J; bases unmatched to any gene: 12. CDR3 length: 16 residues. CDR3 sequence reads: CATSDRTGLRRDEQFF. Here the CDR3 DNA reads TGTGCCACCAGTGATCGGACAGGCCTTAGGCGGGATGAGCAGTTCTTC.

This clonotype was seen a handful of times. The chain recombines TRBV12-3 or TRBV12-4 with TRBJ2-7, with 14 bases identical to TRBD2. Trimming removed 5 bases from V and 6 bases from J; junction bases left unmatched: 6. The CDR3 has 15 residues. The CDR3, as DNA: TGTGCCAGCAGTCCGGGACTAGCGGGAGAAAGCGAGCAGTACTTC. It is translated as CASSPGLAGESEQYF.

The V call is TRBV20-1, the J call TRBJ1-2; 11 positions match TRBD1. CDR1 is DFQATT and CDR2 is SNEGSKA in the germline V gene (reference sequence). The trim removed 0 bases at V and 5 bases at J, leaving 5 bases unmatched. The CDR3 extends over 15 amino acids. The CDR3 DNA reads TGCAGTGCTAGAGATAAAGGACAGGGGGCTTATGGCTACACCTTC. It codes for CSARDKGQGAYGYTF.

This clonotype was seen once. J is TRBJ2-5 and V is TRBV27; D may be TRBD2 (6 bases). The CDR3 has 16 amino acids. Germline loops: CDR1 MNHEY, CDR2 SMNVEV (reference sequence). V lost 3 bases, J lost 4 bases, and 18 bases lay in between. The CDR3, as DNA: TGTGCCAGCAGTTTTAGGCGGGGAGTCAGCCGAGAGACCCAGTACTTC. Translated: CASSFRRGVSRETQYF.

The CDR3 DNA reads as TGTGCCACCGGCGCTAGCTCCTACGAGCAGTACTTC. This encodes CATGASSYEQYF. V gene TRBV3-1 combines with J gene TRBJ2-7; D uncertain. V was cut by 10 bases and J by 0 bases, with 10 bases left in between. Germline V gene sequence: CDR1 LGHDT, CDR2 YNNKEL (reference sequence). The CDR3 covers 12 residues.

The chain recombines TRBV27 with TRBJ2-4, with D perhaps TRBD1 (5 bases). The J call is in doubt because the DNA end fits TRBJ2-7 better. This CDR3 contains 13 residues. Germline values: CDR1 MNHEY, CDR2 SMNVEV (reference sequence). CDR3 region: CASGTGRVYEQYF. The CDR3, as DNA: TGTGCCAGCGGAACCGGCAGGGTCTACGAGCAGTACTTC.

The J gene is TRBJ2-1, the V gene TRBV12-3 or TRBV12-4; TRBD2 matches at 9 bases. The CDR3 runs to 15 residues. V dropped 5 bases and J dropped 5; count of bases not matched to a gene: 7. The CDR3 sequence: CASSESGRPNNEQFF. The DNA of the CDR3 is TGTGCCAGCAGTGAGAGCGGGAGGCCGAACAATGAGCAGTTCTTC.

The chain has TRBV6-1 and TRBJ1-2, with a weak D call TRBD1 (6 bases). Germline V gene lookup returns CDR1 MNHNS and CDR2 SASEGT. Trimming took 4 bases from V and 4 from J, leaving 10 bases between them. The length of the CDR3 is 13 residues. CDR3 residues: CASSAGRGYGYTF. The CDR3 DNA sequence: TGTGCCAGCAGTGCCGGCAGGGGCTATGGCTACACCTTC.

The table lists this clonotype with a few counts. The chain carries TRBV10-3 and TRBJ1-6; D is undetermined. The CDR3 runs to 14 residues. Trimming cost V 3 bases and J 8 bases, with 11 bases left between them. Germline V lookup: CDR1 ENHRY, CDR2 SYGVKD. The CDR3 DNA sequence: TGTGCCATCAGTGACTCGGATGGGGATTCACCCCTCCACTTT. As protein: CAISDSDGDSPLHF.

This clonotype was detected only a few times. The chain has TRBV4-1 and TRBJ2-7; a possible D gene is TRBD1 (5 bases). V was trimmed by 0 bases and J by 1 base, leaving 16 bases between them. The CDR3 runs 17 residues. In germline, CDR1 is MGHRA, CDR2 YSYEKL. CDR3 DNA: TGCGCCAGCAGCCAAGATCCGTCCAGGGCGCAGTCCTACGAGCAGTACTTC. Encoded protein: CASSQDPSRAQSYEQYF.

The V call is TRBV11-2, the J call TRBJ2-7; D is tentatively TRBD1 or TRBD2 (6 bases each). V was cut by 5 bases and J by 0 bases, with 17 bases left in between. The CDR3 totals 16 residues. From germline, CDR1 is SGHAT and CDR2 FQNNGV. CDR3 sequence (DNA): TGTGCCAGCAGCCCCGAAGTCGGGGGACACTCCTACGAGCAGTACTTC. It codes for CASSPEVGGHSYEQYF.

This clonotype was detected a few times. The chain combines TRBV6-2 or TRBV6-3 with TRBJ2-1; D not resolved. V shed 6 bases and J shed 0 bases, with 9 bases lying between them. The CDR3 is made up of 14 amino acids. Germline values: CDR1 MNHEY, CDR2 SVGEGT. CDR3 nucleotide sequence: TGTGCCAGCAGGGCTTTGTACTCCTACAATGAGCAGTTCTTC. Translating it yields CASRALYSYNEQFF.

A few counts support this clonotype. V and J are TRBV11-2 and TRBJ2-3; possible D gene TRBD2, 6 bases. The CDR3 is 16 residues long. Germline CDR1 reads SGHAT; CDR2 reads FQNNGV. The V end lost 3 bases, the J end lost 5 bases, and 18 bases lay between the germline ends. The DNA of the CDR3 is TGTGCCAGCAGCTTGGGGCCGGGAGTCGGTGGAGATACGCAGTATTTT. Protein product: CASSLGPGVGGDTQYF.

The rearrangement uses TRBV16 and TRBJ1-5; TRBD1 agrees at 8 bases. V was pared by 5 bases and J by 6 bases, with 3 bases of the junction left unmatched. The CDR3 spans 13 residues. The V gene's germline CDR1 is KGHSY and CDR2 FQNENV. The CDR3 reads CASSTDRGQPQHF. In nucleotides, the CDR3 is TGTGCCAGCAGCACTGACAGGGGTCAGCCCCAGCATTTT.

This clonotype was found once. The chain employs TRBV20-1 and TRBJ2-7; D is unclear. V was pared by 4 bases and J by 5 bases, with 9 bases between. The CDR3 covers 11 residues. Germline values: CDR1 DFQATT, CDR2 SNEGSKA (reference sequence). For the CDR3, the DNA is TGCAGTGCTAAGCTCTTCCACGAGCAGTACTTC. Translating it yields CSAKLFHEQYF.